These 25 T cell receptor beta chains originate from one sample sequenced in a study of blood T cells in healthy people across ages. It was with a sample-barcoded 5' primer and a J-beta primer mix that a second PCR of roughly 7 to 12 cycles was run. TCRdb processed the 5' RACE reads anew with MiXCR; each CDR3 protein has one entry. The sample shows over a million distinct CDR3 sequences, under 55% of them seen only once. The sequenced sample was blood. Receptors were obtained from a woman between 18 and 30 years old in good health.

This clonotype was seen a handful of times. V usage is TRBV27 and J usage is TRBJ2-3; 7 bases fit TRBD1. There are 11 residues in the CDR3. The V gene end was trimmed by 3 bases and the J gene end by 11 bases; junction bases not matched to a gene: 2. CDR1 MNHEY and CDR2 SMNVEV come from the germline V gene (reference sequence). CDR3: CASSFGQEQYF. The CDR3 DNA reads TGTGCCAGCAGTTTTGGACAGGAGCAGTATTTT.

This chain uses TRBV27 with TRBJ2-2; TRBD2 might be the D (6 bases). Germline CDR1 reads MNHEY; CDR2 reads SMNVEV (reference sequence). Trimming pared 1 base from V and 8 bases from J, leaving 23 bases between. The CDR3 sequence is 18 residues long. The CDR3 nucleotides read TGTGCCAGCAGTTTATTTCCCCTAGCGTCTTCTTTGGGAGGGGAGCTGTTTTTT. Translated, it gives CASSLFPLASSLGGELFF.

A note on this clonotype: Just one base apart from a much larger clone, this may be a read error. The V call is TRBV6-6, the J call TRBJ2-3; D is unclear. Germline-derived CDR1 and CDR2 are MNHNY and SVGAGI (reference sequence). The CDR3 sequence is 13 residues long. The chain's CDR3 is CAGSYSVEDTQYF. The CDR3 DNA is TGTGCCGGCAGTTACTCGGTCGAAGATACGCAGTATTTT.

This clonotype came up a few times. The chain uses TRBV6-1 and TRBJ2-1; 12 positions match TRBD2. The CDR3 is made up of 15 amino acids. Germline assignment: CDR1 MNHNS and CDR2 SASEGT. Trimming cost V 6 bases and J 5 bases; bases outside gene matches: 5. In nucleotides, the CDR3 is TGTGCCAGCAGAGACCTAGCGGGGGGGGACAATGAGCAGTTCTTC. As protein: CASRDLAGGDNEQFF.

At least ten counts were recorded for this clonotype. This chain joins TRBV12-3 or TRBV12-4 and TRBJ2-5; D is perhaps TRBD2 (6 bases). With 5 bases removed from V and 1 base from J, the gap between germline ends came to 14 bases. There are 15 residues in the CDR3. CDR3 sequence reads: CASSPPGTPQETQYF. The DNA for the CDR3 is TGTGCCAGCAGTCCCCCTGGGACTCCCCAAGAGACCCAGTACTTC.

This clonotype was detected only a few times. The V and J genes are TRBV2 and TRBJ2-5; 9 bases are a match to TRBD1. In germline, CDR1 is SNHLY, CDR2 FYNNEI. The V gene end was trimmed by 4 bases and the J gene end by 7 bases; junction bases not matched to a gene: 1. The CDR3 has 12 amino acids. The CDR3 DNA is TGTGCCAGCAGTGGGGACAGGGCGACCCAGTACTTC. Protein sequence: CASSGDRATQYF.

This clonotype was seen a handful of times. The chain uses TRBV4-3 and TRBJ1-4, with D possibly matching TRBD1 (5 bases). The V and J ends lost 1 base and 8 bases respectively, with 17 bases between them. CDR3 size: 16 residues. Germline-derived CDR1 and CDR2 are LGHNA and YSLEER. DNA for the CDR3: TGCGCCAGCAGCCAAGGGGGGAGGGGCGCAAACGAAAAACTGTTTTTT. Translated: CASSQGGRGANEKLFF.

The sample holds a few counts of this clonotype. This chain joins TRBV27 and TRBJ1-2; D call uncertain. Germline V gene data show CDR1 as MNHEY and CDR2 as SMNVEV (reference sequence). This CDR3 is 15 amino acids long. Trimming pared 3 bases from V and 4 bases from J, leaving 15 bases between. CDR3 sequence (DNA): TGTGCCAGCAGTTTGCGAAAAGACGGTGCCTATGGCTACACCTTC. As protein: CASSLRKDGAYGYTF.

This clonotype was found a few times. The chain has TRBV7-6 and TRBJ2-3; no clear D gene. The CDR3 totals 17 residues. Trimming stripped 0 bases from V and 6 bases from J, with 19 bases between. Per germline, CDR1 SGHVS and CDR2 FNYEAQ. The CDR3 DNA reads as TGTGCCAGCAGCTTAGCGGGCGCAGGTTGGACCATCGATACGCAGTATTTT. Translated, it gives CASSLAGAGWTIDTQYF.

This clonotype was seen a handful of times. The gene calls are TRBV6-2 or TRBV6-3 and TRBJ1-5; D may be TRBD1 (6 bases). The CDR3 loop spans 17 amino acids. V was trimmed by 0 bases and J by 3 bases, leaving 15 bases between them. Germline CDR1 MNHEY, CDR2 SVGEGT. CDR3 protein: CASSYSLGAGINQPQHF. CDR3 nucleotides: TGTGCCAGCAGTTACTCGTTGGGGGCGGGTATCAATCAGCCCCAGCATTTT.

The sample holds a few counts of this clonotype. The V call is TRBV11-2, the J call TRBJ1-1, with TRBD1 identical over 7 bases. CDR3 length: 17 amino acids. Germline V CDR1 and CDR2: SGHAT, FQNNGV. The J segment lost 1 base and the V segment lost 0 bases, leaving 8 bases of the junction unmatched. The CDR3 region has the DNA TGTGCCAGCAGCTTAGATCCAGGGGGTCCGAAGAACACTGAAGCTTTCTTT. Translating it yields CASSLDPGGPKNTEAFF.

This clonotype was seen ten or more times. The chain links TRBV20-1 to TRBJ2-1, with 9 positions matching TRBD2. The V gene's germline CDR1 is DFQATT and CDR2 SNEGSKA (reference sequence). The CDR3 runs to 14 residues. V lost 6 bases and J lost 0; bases outside the gene matches: 3. The CDR3 is CSAKTSGSYNEQFF. DNA for the CDR3: TGCAGTGCGAAGACTAGCGGCTCCTACAATGAGCAGTTCTTC.

There are a few counts of this clonotype. The V and J genes are TRBV20-1 and TRBJ2-4; the match to TRBD1 covers 9 bases. In germline, CDR1 is DFQATT, CDR2 SNEGSKA (reference sequence). J lost 13 bases, V lost 6 bases, and 13 bases had no gene match. This CDR3 has 13 residues. CDR3 protein: CSADRGTRREQYF. CDR3 bases: TGCAGTGCAGACAGGGGGACCCGGAGGGAGCAGTACTTC.

The CDR3 reads CASSARETDTQYF. The CDR3 bases are TGTGCCAGCAGCGCCAGGGAGACAGATACGCAGTATTTT. The chain has TRBV6-4 and TRBJ2-3; D might be TRBD1 or TRBD2, each matching 5 bases. This CDR3 contains 13 residues. CDR1 MRHNA and CDR2 SNTAGT come from the germline V gene. The ends were cut back, 6 bases at V and 3 bases at J, with 10 bases in the middle.

J is TRBJ2-1 and V is TRBV6-5; D gene unclear. Per the germline V gene, CDR1 is MNHEY and CDR2 is SVGAGI. Trimming cost V 0 bases and J 12 bases, with 18 bases left between them. The CDR3 length is 15 residues. The CDR3 coding sequence is TGTGCCAGCAGTTACTCCGAAACTTCCATATATGGGCAGTTCTTC. It codes for CASSYSETSIYGQFF.

The table lists this clonotype with a few counts. The chain uses TRBV12-3 or TRBV12-4 and TRBJ1-1; possible D gene TRBD1, 5 bases. V dropped 4 bases and J dropped 4 bases, with 13 bases sitting between them. The CDR3 totals 14 residues. CDR3 residues: CASSSLRESTEAFF. CDR3 DNA sequence: TGTGCCAGCAGTTCCCTCAGGGAAAGCACTGAAGCTTTCTTT.

The chain uses TRBV3-1 and TRBJ2-1; perhaps TRBD2 as D (5 bases). Germline V lookup: CDR1 LGHDT, CDR2 YNNKEL (reference sequence). This CDR3 is 17 amino acids long. Trimming shortened V by 0 bases and J by 6 bases, and 18 bases separated the two germline ends. The CDR3 is CASSQELGGHLTNEQFF. In nucleotides, the CDR3 is TGTGCCAGCAGCCAAGAACTAGGAGGTCACCTCACCAATGAGCAGTTCTTC.

The gene calls are TRBV27 and TRBJ2-3, with D unclear. V lost 10 bases to trimming and J lost 2 bases, with 16 bases between them. This CDR3 is 14 amino acids long. In germline, CDR1 is MNHEY, CDR2 SMNVEV (reference sequence). CDR3 sequence (DNA): TGTGCCACCAGCCCCGTGGATTCCACAGATACGCAGTATTTT. It codes for CATSPVDSTDTQYF.

The chain recombines TRBV30 with TRBJ1-5; no definite D call. The CDR3 length is 13 residues. Deletions cut 0 bases from V and 7 bases from J, with 10 bases between. CDR1 and CDR2 (germline): GTSNPN, SVGIG (reference sequence). The chain's CDR3 is CAWSVTSSQPQHF. The CDR3 DNA reads as TGTGCCTGGAGTGTCACAAGTTCCCAGCCCCAGCATTTT.

This clonotype was seen more than once but under ten times. The chain employs TRBV29-1 and TRBJ2-5, with D perhaps matching TRBD1 (6 bases). The CDR3 is 14 amino acids. Germline assignment: CDR1 SQVTM and CDR2 ANQGSEA. The V end lost 6 bases, the J end lost 1 base, and 15 bases lay between the germline ends. Here the CDR3 DNA reads TGCAGCGTCAGAGAACTACAGGGCCAAGAGACCCAGTACTTC. Amino acids: CSVRELQGQETQYF.

The chain employs TRBV6-1 and TRBJ2-7; TRBD2 agrees at 7 bases. The CDR3 is 14 residues long. Germline lookup yields CDR1 MNHNS and CDR2 SASEGT. The J segment lost 6 bases and the V segment lost 1 base, leaving 6 bases of the junction unmatched. CDR3 amino acids: CASSEVLRETEQYF. In DNA, the CDR3 is TGTGCCAGCAGTGAAGTTTTGCGGGAGACCGAGCAGTACTTC.

This clonotype has more than one count but fewer than ten. V is TRBV4-3 and J is TRBJ2-1; a weak D match, TRBD1 (6 bases). Trimming left V 5 bases short and J 8 bases short, with 19 bases between. The CDR3 length is 15 residues. Germline-derived CDR1 and CDR2 are LGHNA and YSLEER. CDR3 coding DNA: TGCGCCAGCAGCTCGACAGGTAACTTTTTGGATGAGCAGTTCTTC. Protein sequence: CASSSTGNFLDEQFF.

The chain joins TRBV9 to TRBJ1-5; possibly TRBD1 for D (5 bases). The germline gives CDR1 SGDLS, CDR2 YYNGEE. V was shortened by 3 bases and J by 2 bases, with 27 bases between the two germline ends. CDR3 length: 20 residues. CDR3 sequence (DNA): TGTGCCAGCAGCGAGAGCATAGCAGGGTGCCGGGCTTATCGCAATCAGCCCCAGCATTTT. Protein: CASSESIAGCRAYRNQPQHF.

This clonotype appeared a few times. The CDR3 loop reads CSARPQSNTEAFF. CDR3 nucleotides: TGCAGTGCCCGGCCGCAGTCGAACACTGAAGCTTTCTTT. The rearrangement links TRBV20-1 to TRBJ1-1; no clear D gene. Germline V gene lookup returns CDR1 DFQATT and CDR2 SNEGSKA (reference sequence). This CDR3 contains 13 residues. V shed 6 bases and J shed 1 base, with 12 bases lying between them.

This clonotype has a handful of counts. This chain joins TRBV6-5 and TRBJ2-3; the match to TRBD2 covers 15 bases. CDR1 and CDR2 from the germline V gene are MNHEY and SVGAGI. This CDR3 is built from 19 residues. The V segment lost 0 bases and the J segment 5 bases; nucleotides outside the gene matches: 9. The CDR3 nucleotides are TGTGCCAGCAGTTACTCAAGCTGGACTAGCGGGAGGGCCGGAGATACGCAGTATTTT. Translating it yields CASSYSSWTSGRAGDTQYF.